This TCR beta chain comes out of a study of shared clonotypes between healthy human individuals. The V gene lost 3 bases and the J gene lost 4 bases, with 12 bases spanning the gap. CDR3 length equals 15 residues. The germline gives CDR1 MDHEN, CDR2 SYDVKM. The repertoire was sequenced with immunoSEQ multiplex PCR; TCRdb's copy has only in-frame clones and lacks some. Of 2 million to 3 million clones in the sample, over 85% were seen once. The source of this sequence is a man between 18 and 35 years old in good health. The J gene is TRBJ2-2, the V gene TRBV28; a weak D match, TRBD1 (5 bases). Sequenced material: naive CD4+ T cells sorted from blood. The subset is: CD45RA+ positively selected. The CDR3 nucleotides read TGTGCCAGCAGTTTGGCAGGGCTGGCCACCGGGGAGCTGTTTTTT. This gives the protein CASSLAGLATGELFF.